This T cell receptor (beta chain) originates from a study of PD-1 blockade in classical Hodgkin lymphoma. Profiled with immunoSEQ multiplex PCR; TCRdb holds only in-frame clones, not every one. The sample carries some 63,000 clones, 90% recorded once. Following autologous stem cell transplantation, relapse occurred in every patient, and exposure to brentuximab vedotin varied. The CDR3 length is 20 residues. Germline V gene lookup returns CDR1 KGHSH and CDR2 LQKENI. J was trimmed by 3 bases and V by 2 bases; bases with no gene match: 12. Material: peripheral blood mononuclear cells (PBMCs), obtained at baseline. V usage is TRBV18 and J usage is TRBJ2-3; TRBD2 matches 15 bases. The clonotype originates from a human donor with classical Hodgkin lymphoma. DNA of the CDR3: TGTGCCAGCTCACCATTACCTGGCGGGGGACTAGCGGGAGGTACAGATACGCAGTATTTT. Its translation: CASSPLPGGGLAGGTDTQYF.